Below, 14 T cell receptor beta chains from the same sample are listed, as sequenced in a study of identifying expanded T cells in peripheral blood. Method: immunoSEQ multiplex PCR; TCRdb's copy keeps in-frame clones and lacks some. The sample shows some 75,000 clones, around 90% of them seen only once. The sequenced sample was blood. These receptors were obtained from a person between 18 and 75 years old in good health.

CDR3 DNA: TGTGCCAGCAGCTTGACGGGGAGCACTGAAGCTTTCTTT. This translates into CASSLTGSTEAFF. The rearrangement joins TRBV7-6 to TRBJ1-1; D uncertain. The CDR3 runs 13 residues. With 3 bases removed from V and 4 bases from J, the gap between germline ends came to 9 bases. CDR1 SGHVS and CDR2 FNYEAQ come from the germline V gene.

This chain links TRBV7-9 with TRBJ2-5; D ambiguous. The CDR3 has 13 residues. Germline CDR1 reads SEHNR; CDR2 reads FQNEAQ (reference sequence). V lost 7 bases and J 1 base, leaving 10 bases between the germline ends. The DNA for the CDR3 is TGTGCCAGCACCCAAAGGATCCAAGAGACCCAGTACTTC. It yields the protein CASTQRIQETQYF.

This chain connects TRBV25-1 to TRBJ2-3; 8 bases are a match to TRBD1. The CDR3 extends over 15 amino acids. V dropped 1 base and J dropped 5; count of bases not matched to a gene: 5. The germline V gene encodes CDR1 MGHDK and CDR2 SYGVNS. The CDR3 DNA sequence: TGTGCCAGCAGTGAATCCAGGGGGCCGGAAGATACGCAGTATTTT. Its protein is CASSESRGPEDTQYF.

The CDR3 DNA sequence: TGTGCCAGCAGTGATCAAGAGGTGAACACCGGGGAGCTGTTTTTT. Protein sequence: CASSDQEVNTGELFF. V gene TRBV7-6 combines with J gene TRBJ2-2; D uncertain. Germline V CDR1 and CDR2: SGHVS, FNYEAQ. With 6 bases removed from V and 1 base from J, the gap between germline ends came to 12 bases. CDR3 length equals 15 residues.

V and J are TRBV6-1 and TRBJ2-1; TRBD2 matches 11 bases. The CDR3 is 15 residues long. In germline, CDR1 is MNHNS, CDR2 SASEGT. The ends lost 8 bases at V and 7 bases at J; junction bases unmatched: 10. The CDR3 coding sequence is TGTGCCAGCGAAGAGGGGACTAGCGGATCTAATGAGCAGTTCTTC. Translation: CASEEGTSGSNEQFF.

The chain has TRBV9 and TRBJ2-5; tentatively, D is TRBD1 (6 bases). Per germline, CDR1 SGDLS and CDR2 YYNGEE. V lost 4 bases to trimming and J lost 1 base, with 14 bases between them. This CDR3 is 15 amino acids long. This CDR3 reads CASSPYEGVQETQYF. DNA for the CDR3: TGTGCCAGCAGCCCATACGAGGGGGTCCAAGAGACCCAGTACTTC.

V usage is TRBV14 and J usage is TRBJ1-2; 7 bases line up with TRBD1. Germline assignment: CDR1 SGHDN and CDR2 FVKESK. This CDR3 is 16 amino acids long. After removal of 3 bases from V and 4 bases from J, the junction contained 11 bases not matched to a gene. CDR3 in DNA: TGTGCCAGCAGCCAGCTGACAGGGTTGGGCCCCTATGGCTACACCTTC. The encoded protein is CASSQLTGLGPYGYTF.

V gene TRBV5-6 combines with J gene TRBJ2-7; D is undetermined. Germline CDR1 and CDR2: SGHDT and YYEEEE. CDR3 length: 12 amino acids. V shed 0 bases and J shed 6 bases, with 7 bases lying between them. The CDR3 is CASSLGPLEQYF. In DNA form, the CDR3 reads TGTGCCAGCAGCTTGGGACCGCTCGAGCAGTACTTC.

The chain employs TRBV19 and TRBJ2-3, with TRBD2 matching over 10 bases. The junction had 9 bases not matched to a gene; V was cut back by 4 bases and J by 5 bases. The CDR3 has 16 residues. Germline CDR1 reads LNHDA; CDR2 reads SQIVND (reference sequence). The CDR3 nucleotides are TGTGCCAGTAGTAGCCTAGCGGGAGTGGTAATAGATACGCAGTATTTT. Amino acid sequence: CASSSLAGVVIDTQYF.

This sequence joins TRBV19 and TRBJ2-7; TRBD1 matches at 9 bases. This CDR3 comprises 15 residues. Per the germline V gene, CDR1 is LNHDA and CDR2 is SQIVND (reference sequence). V was pared by 1 base and J by 3 bases, with 4 bases of the junction left unmatched. The CDR3 DNA follows: TGTGCCAGTAGTATAGCTACAGGGGGCTACTACGAGCAGTACTTC. Its translation is CASSIATGGYYEQYF.

The rearrangement joins TRBV10-1 to TRBJ1-1; perhaps TRBD1 as D (6 bases). The CDR3 runs 13 residues. Germline lookup yields CDR1 WNHNN and CDR2 SYGVQD (reference sequence). V lost 2 bases and J lost 5, with 9 bases in between. The chain's CDR3 is CASSERGGTEAFF. CDR3 DNA sequence: TGCGCCAGCAGTGAGAGGGGGGGGACTGAAGCTTTCTTT.

This clone occurred once. In the same sample, other DNA sequences code for this CDR3. J is TRBJ1-3 and V is TRBV30; no reliable D call. CDR1 and CDR2 (germline): GTSNPN, SVGIG (reference sequence). This CDR3 comprises 14 residues. V was shortened by 3 bases and J by 0 bases, with 9 bases between the two germline ends. CDR3 in DNA: TGTGCCTGGAGGCCTGGTTACTCTGGAAACACCATATATTTT. It codes for CAWRPGYSGNTIYF. The variable domain in full, completed from reference TRBV30 and TRBJ1-3, reads SQTIHQWPATLVQPVGSPLSLECTVEGTSNPNLYWYRQAAGRGLQLLFYSVGIGQISSEVPQNLSASRPQDRQFILSSKKLLLSDSGFYLCAWRPGYSGNTIYFGEGSWLTVV.

This chain uses TRBV28 with TRBJ2-5; 9 bases fit TRBD2. CDR3 length: 13 residues. From germline, CDR1 is MDHEN and CDR2 SYDVKM. V trimming: 6 bases; J trimming: 3 bases; junction bases outside the gene matches: 2. The CDR3 nucleotides read TGTGCCAGCAGGGCTAGCGGGGAAGAGACCCAGTACTTC. This sequence encodes CASRASGEETQYF.

The chain employs TRBV5-1 and TRBJ2-7; TRBD2 might be the D (5 bases). Germline lookup yields CDR1 SGHRS and CDR2 YFSETQ. The CDR3 has 15 amino acids. Trimming took 0 bases from V and 4 from J, leaving 14 bases between them. The chain's CDR3 is CASSLEASQAYEQYF. CDR3 nucleotides: TGCGCCAGCAGCTTGGAGGCTAGCCAAGCTTACGAGCAGTACTTC.